This TCR beta chain was profiled in a study of blood T cell repertoires in COVID-19. TCRdb's copy holds only in-frame clones and misses some; the assay was immunoSEQ multiplex PCR. The sample lists around 130,000 clones; about 90% were seen once. V lost 0 bases and J 4 bases, leaving 4 bases between the germline ends. CDR3 length equals 13 residues. Germline-derived CDR1 and CDR2 are SGHRS and YFSETQ. The receptor's source is a man between 60 and 75 years old with active or convalescent COVID-19. V and J are TRBV5-1 and TRBJ2-2; no firm D call. The sequenced sample consisted of peripheral blood. Here the CDR3 reads CASSLAITGELFF. DNA for the CDR3: TGCGCCAGCAGCTTGGCCATCACCGGGGAGCTGTTTTTT.